A single sample gave rise to the 9 T cell receptor beta chains below, sequenced in a study of Graves' ophthalmopathy and Graves' hyperthyroidism. Amplification from RNA transcripts yielded the TCR beta CDR3 regions. HTBI primers were used in a first-round RT-PCR, which preceded a second-round multiplex PCR. TCRdb itself ran the multiplex PCR reads through MiXCR, one entry per CDR3 protein. The sample includes roughly 300,000 distinct CDR3 sequences, roughly 15% seen only once; the top ten take about 12%. Sequenced: peripheral blood. The source of these receptors is an adult man with Graves' ophthalmopathy.

This clonotype has ten or more counts. The chain has TRBV9 and TRBJ2-7; 8 bases line up with TRBD2. V dropped 6 bases and J dropped 0; count of bases not matched to a gene: 2. CDR1 and CDR2 (germline): SGDLS, YYNGEE. The CDR3 is 13 amino acids. DNA for the CDR3: TGTGCCAGCAACCGGGAGGGCTCCTACGAGCAGTACTTC. This translates into CASNREGSYEQYF.

This clonotype has at least ten counts. The chain links TRBV4-3 to TRBJ2-7; D uncertain. The CDR3 covers 15 residues. Trimming removed 0 bases from V and 2 bases from J, with 11 bases in between. The V gene's germline CDR1 is LGHNA and CDR2 YSLEER. CDR3 bases: TGCGCCAGCAGCCAAGATCGTTACGGTACCTACGAGCAGTACTTC. Encoded protein: CASSQDRYGTYEQYF.

This clonotype was detected ten times or more. Here the CDR3 omits its conserved ending phenylalanine or tryptophan, so a read error is the likely source. The gene calls are TRBV12-3 or TRBV12-4 and TRBJ1-5, with a possible D match to TRBD1 (5 bases). Trimming shortened V by 1 base and J by 5 bases, and 15 bases separated the two germline ends. The CDR3 is made up of 16 amino acids. The CDR3 DNA reads TGTGCCAGCAGTTTAGTGGGACTATTCTACCATCAGCCCCAGCATTAT. It yields the protein CASSLVGLFYHQPQHY.

This clonotype was counted ten times or more. V and J are TRBV7-2 and TRBJ2-7; the D gene could be TRBD1 or TRBD2 (5 bases each). Trimming pared 3 bases from V and 2 bases from J, leaving 11 bases between. The CDR3 totals 14 residues. The V gene's germline CDR1 is SGHTA and CDR2 FQGNSA. CDR3 residues: CASSFGAGTYEQYF. Here the CDR3 DNA reads TGTGCCAGCAGCTTTGGGGCGGGCACCTACGAGCAGTACTTC.

The chain recombines TRBV27 with TRBJ2-7; TRBD1 matches at 10 bases. The CDR3 spans 16 residues. The germline V gene encodes CDR1 MNHEY and CDR2 SMNVEV (reference sequence). The ends lost 1 base at V and 4 bases at J; junction bases unmatched: 7. The DNA of the CDR3 is TGTGCCAGCAGTTTATTGCCCGGGACAGGGGCGTACGAGCAGTACTTC. Translation: CASSLLPGTGAYEQYF.

This clonotype has ten or more counts. One end of the junction does not line up with germline, which may come from a read error. The J gene is TRBJ1-5, the V gene TRBV6-2 or TRBV6-3; possibly TRBD1 for D (6 bases). The germline CDR1 and CDR2 sequences are MNHEY and SVGEGT. This CDR3 comprises 15 residues. As DNA, the CDR3 is TGTGCCAGCAACCGAATCGGAGGGGACAATCAGCCCCTGCATTTT. It yields the protein CASNRIGGDNQPLHF.

This clonotype was observed many times. V and J are TRBV12-3 or TRBV12-4 and TRBJ2-7, with a possible D match to TRBD2 (5 bases). The length of the CDR3 is 12 residues. Trimming removed 5 bases from V and 0 bases from J, with 5 bases in between. The CDR3 DNA reads TGTGCCAGCAGTGACTACTCCTACGAGCAGTACTTC. This codes for CASSDYSYEQYF.

V gene TRBV29-1 combines with J gene TRBJ1-1; weak D call: TRBD1 (6 bases). The V and J ends lost 6 bases and 6 bases respectively, with 17 bases between them. This CDR3 region has 13 residues. Germline lookup yields CDR1 SQVTM and CDR2 ANQGSEA. CDR3 residues: CSVGGGLGAEAFF. CDR3 in DNA: TGCAGCGTGGGAGGGGGACTGGGCGCTGAAGCTTTCTTT.

This clonotype occurred many times. CDR3 nucleotides: TGTGCCAGCAGTAGTCGCGCAGGGGGCTTCTATGGCTACACCTTC. Its protein is CASSSRAGGFYGYTF. The chain has TRBV27 and TRBJ1-2, with TRBD1 identical over 8 bases. Trimming cost V 5 bases and J 4 bases; bases outside gene matches: 9. The CDR3 extends over 15 amino acids. Germline V CDR1 and CDR2: MNHEY, SMNVEV (reference sequence).